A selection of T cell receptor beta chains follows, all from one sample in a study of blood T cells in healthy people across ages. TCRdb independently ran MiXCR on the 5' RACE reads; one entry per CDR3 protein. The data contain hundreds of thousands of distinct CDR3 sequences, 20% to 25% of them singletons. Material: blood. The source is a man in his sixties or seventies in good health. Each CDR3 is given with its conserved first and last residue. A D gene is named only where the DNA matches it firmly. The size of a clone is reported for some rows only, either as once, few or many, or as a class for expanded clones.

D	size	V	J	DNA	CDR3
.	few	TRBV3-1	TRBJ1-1	TGTGCCAGCAGCCAAGGCGCTAGGAACACTGAAGCTTTCTTT	CASSQGARNTEAFF
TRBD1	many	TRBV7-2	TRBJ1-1	TGTGCCAGCAGCTTAGTACAGGGGGGCACTGAAGCTTTCTTT	CASSLVQGGTEAFF
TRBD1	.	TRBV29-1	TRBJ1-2	TGCAGCGTTGGACAGGGAGCTGGCTACACCTTC	CSVGQGAGYTF
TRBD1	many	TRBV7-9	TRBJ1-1	TGTGCCAGCAGCCTCGGACAGGTGGACACTGAAGCTTTCTTT	CASSLGQVDTEAFF
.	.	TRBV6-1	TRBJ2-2	TGTGCCAGCAGTCATACCTGGGACACTACGAACACCGGGGAGCTGTTTTTT	CASSHTWDTTNTGELFF
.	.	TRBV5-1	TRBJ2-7	TGCGCCAGCAGCGAAACAGACTACGAGCAGTACTTC	CASSETDYEQYF
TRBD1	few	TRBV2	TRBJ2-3	TGTGCCAGCAGCCTACAGGGGGCGCGAAGCACAGATACGCAGTATTTT	CASSLQGARSTDTQYF
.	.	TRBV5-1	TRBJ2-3	TGCGCCAGCAGCCAACCGACGGAAAGCACAGATACGCAGTATTTT	CASSQPTESTDTQYF
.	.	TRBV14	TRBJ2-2	TGTGCCAGCAGCCAAGATGGGGCAAAAACCGGGGAGCTGTTTTTT	CASSQDGAKTGELFF
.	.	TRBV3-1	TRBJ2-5	TGTGCCAGCAGCCCCCTAAGCACCCAAGAGACCCAGTACTTC	CASSPLSTQETQYF
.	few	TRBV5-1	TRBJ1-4	TGCGCCAGCAGCTGGGGTCGGGGGGGTGATGAAAAACTGTTTTTT	CASSWGRGGDEKLFF
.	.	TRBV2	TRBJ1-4	TGTGTCAGCAGTGAAGGTGGGCAGGCAAATGAAAAACTGTTTTTT	CVSSEGGQANEKLFF
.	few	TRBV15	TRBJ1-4	TGTGCCACCAGCAGGAACATTGCAACTAATGAAAAACTGTTTTTT	CATSRNIATNEKLFF
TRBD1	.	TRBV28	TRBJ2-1	TGTGCCAGCTCAGAGCTTCAGGGGGCGCATGAGGTGCAGTTCTTC	CASSELQGAHEVQFF
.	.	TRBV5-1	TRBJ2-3	TGCGCCAGCAGCTTGGCCTGGCCAGCCAAGGGGGATACGCAGTATTTT	CASSLAWPAKGDTQYF